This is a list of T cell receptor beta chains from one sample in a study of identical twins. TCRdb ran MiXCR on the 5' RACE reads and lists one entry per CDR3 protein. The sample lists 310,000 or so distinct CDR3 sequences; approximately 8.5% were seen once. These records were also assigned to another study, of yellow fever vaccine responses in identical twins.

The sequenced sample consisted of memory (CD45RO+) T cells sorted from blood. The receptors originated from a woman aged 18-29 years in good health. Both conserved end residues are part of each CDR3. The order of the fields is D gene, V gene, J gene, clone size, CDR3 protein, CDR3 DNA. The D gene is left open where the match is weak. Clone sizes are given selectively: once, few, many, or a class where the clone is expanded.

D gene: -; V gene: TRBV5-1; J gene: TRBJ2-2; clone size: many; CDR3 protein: CASSLDRVTGELFF; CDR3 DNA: TGCGCCAGCAGCTTGGACAGGGTGACCGGGGAGCTGTTTTTT
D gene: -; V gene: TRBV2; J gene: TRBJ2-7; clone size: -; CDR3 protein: CASRDLSYEQYF; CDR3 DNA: TGTGCCAGCAGGGACCTCTCCTACGAGCAGTACTTC
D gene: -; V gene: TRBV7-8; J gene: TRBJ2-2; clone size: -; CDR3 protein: CASSLGWSRPVGTGELFF; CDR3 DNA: TGTGCCAGCAGCTTAGGGTGGTCACGGCCGGTAGGGACCGGGGAGCTGTTTTTT
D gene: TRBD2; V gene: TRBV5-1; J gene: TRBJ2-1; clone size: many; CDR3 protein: CASSVLAEDNEQFF; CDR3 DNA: TGCGCCAGCAGCGTCCTAGCGGAGGACAATGAGCAGTTCTTC
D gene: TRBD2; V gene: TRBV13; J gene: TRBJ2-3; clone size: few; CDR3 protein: CASSRSTSGGPSTDTQYF; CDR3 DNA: TGTGCCAGCAGTCGTTCGACTAGCGGGGGACCTAGCACAGATACGCAGTATTTT
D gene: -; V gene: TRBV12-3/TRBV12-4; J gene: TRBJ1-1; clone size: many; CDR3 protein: CASRVAGPVNTEAFF; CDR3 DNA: TGTGCCAGCAGGGTAGCGGGACCGGTGAACACTGAAGCTTTCTTT
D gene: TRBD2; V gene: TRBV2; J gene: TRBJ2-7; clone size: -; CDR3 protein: CASSVSGLGSYEQYF; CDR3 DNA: TGTGCCAGCAGTGTGTCGGGACTAGGCTCCTACGAGCAGTACTTC
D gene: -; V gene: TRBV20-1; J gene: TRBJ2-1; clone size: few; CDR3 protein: CSASSNGPNNEQFF; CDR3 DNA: TGCAGTGCTAGTTCGAACGGACCGAACAATGAGCAGTTCTTC
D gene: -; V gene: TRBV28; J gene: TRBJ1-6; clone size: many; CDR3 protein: CASSFPNFRAGNSPLHF; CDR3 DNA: TGTGCCAGCAGTTTTCCCAATTTCCGGGCAGGAAATTCACCCCTCCACTTT
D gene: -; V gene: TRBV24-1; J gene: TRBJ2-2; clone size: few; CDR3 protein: CATSGGRSTGELFF; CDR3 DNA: TGTGCCACCAGTGGGGGACGGAGCACCGGGGAGCTGTTTTTT
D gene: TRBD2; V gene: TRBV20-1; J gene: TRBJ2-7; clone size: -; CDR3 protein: CSARKTSGSQREQYF; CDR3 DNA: TGCAGTGCTAGGAAGACTAGCGGGAGTCAGAGGGAGCAGTACTTC
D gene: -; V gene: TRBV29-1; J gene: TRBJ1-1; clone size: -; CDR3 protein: CSGGKGDTEAFF; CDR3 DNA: TGCAGCGGCGGGAAAGGGGACACTGAAGCTTTCTTT
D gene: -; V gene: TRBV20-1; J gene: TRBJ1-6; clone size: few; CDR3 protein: CSAIYRGVGAGLYNSPLHF; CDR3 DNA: TGCAGTGCCATCTATAGGGGGGTTGGGGCAGGCCTTTATAATTCACCCCTCCACTTT
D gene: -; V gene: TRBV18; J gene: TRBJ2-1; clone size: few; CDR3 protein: CASSPSQGNGEQFF; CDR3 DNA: TGTGCCAGCTCACCATCTCAGGGGAATGGTGAGCAGTTCTTC
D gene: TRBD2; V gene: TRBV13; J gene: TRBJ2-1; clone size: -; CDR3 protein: CASSFASGGANYNEQFF; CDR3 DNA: TGTGCCAGCAGCTTCGCCTCCGGGGGGGCCAACTACAATGAGCAGTTCTTC
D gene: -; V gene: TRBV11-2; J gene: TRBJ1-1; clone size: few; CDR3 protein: CASSFRGLVNTEAFF; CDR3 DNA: TGTGCCAGCAGCTTCCGTGGGTTAGTGAACACTGAAGCTTTCTTT
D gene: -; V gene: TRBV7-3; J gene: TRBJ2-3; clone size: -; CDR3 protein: CASSFQGGGTDTQYF; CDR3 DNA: TGTGCCAGCAGCTTTCAGGGGGGGGGCACAGATACGCAGTATTTT
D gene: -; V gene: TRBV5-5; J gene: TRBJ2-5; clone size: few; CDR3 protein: CASSLATVSGTQYF; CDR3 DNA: TGTGCCAGCAGCTTGGCCACAGTCAGCGGGACCCAGTACTTC
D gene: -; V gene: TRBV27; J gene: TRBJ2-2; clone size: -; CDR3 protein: CASSFLGKTGELFF; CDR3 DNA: TGTGCCAGCAGTTTTCTCGGCAAGACCGGGGAGCTGTTTTTT
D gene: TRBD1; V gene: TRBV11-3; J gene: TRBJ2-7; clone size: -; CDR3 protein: CASSLSFGTDYYEQYF; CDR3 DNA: TGTGCCAGCAGCTTAAGTTTTGGGACAGATTACTACGAGCAGTACTTC
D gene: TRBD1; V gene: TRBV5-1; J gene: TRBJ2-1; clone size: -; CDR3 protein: CASSQVRGQGLYNEQFF; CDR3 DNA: TGCGCCAGCAGCCAGGTTAGGGGACAGGGGTTATACAATGAGCAGTTCTTC
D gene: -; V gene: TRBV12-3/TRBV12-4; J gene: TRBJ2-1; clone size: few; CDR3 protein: CASSSGGGGQFF; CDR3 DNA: TGTGCCAGCAGTTCAGGGGGCGGGGGGCAGTTCTTC
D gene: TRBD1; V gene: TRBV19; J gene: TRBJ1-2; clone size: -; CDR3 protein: CASTRTGSYTF; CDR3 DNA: TGTGCCAGTACCCGGACAGGGTCCTACACCTTC
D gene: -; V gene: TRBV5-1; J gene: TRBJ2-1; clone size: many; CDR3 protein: CASSPTTNEQFF; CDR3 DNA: TGCGCCAGCAGCCCTACGACGAATGAGCAGTTCTTC
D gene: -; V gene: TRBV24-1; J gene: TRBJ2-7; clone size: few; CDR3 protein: CATSDTGARREQYF; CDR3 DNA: TGTGCCACCAGTGATACAGGAGCGCGGCGCGAGCAGTACTTC
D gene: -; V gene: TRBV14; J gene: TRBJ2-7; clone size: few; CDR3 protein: CASSQGHSSSYEQYF; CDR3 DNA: TGTGCCAGCAGCCAAGGGCACTCTAGCTCCTACGAGCAGTACTTC
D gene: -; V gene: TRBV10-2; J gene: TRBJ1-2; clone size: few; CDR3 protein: CASSKGQYGYTF; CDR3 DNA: TGCGCCAGCAGTAAAGGACAGTATGGCTACACCTTC
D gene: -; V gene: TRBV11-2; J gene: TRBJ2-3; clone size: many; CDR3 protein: CASSLLGADTQYF; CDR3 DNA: TGTGCCAGCAGCTTACTAGGCGCAGATACGCAGTATTTT
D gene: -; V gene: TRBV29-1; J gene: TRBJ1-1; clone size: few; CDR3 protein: CSVQVGAGAEAFF; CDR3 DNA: TGCAGCGTACAGGTGGGGGCCGGGGCTGAAGCTTTCTTT
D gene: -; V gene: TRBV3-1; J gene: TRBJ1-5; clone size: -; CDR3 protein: CASSQVSGDNQPQHF; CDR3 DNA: TGTGCCAGCAGCCAAGTGTCAGGGGACAATCAGCCCCAGCATTTT
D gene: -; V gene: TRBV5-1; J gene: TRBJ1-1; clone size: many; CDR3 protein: CASSLTAMNTEAFF; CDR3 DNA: TGCGCCAGCAGCTTGACAGCCATGAACACTGAAGCTTTCTTT
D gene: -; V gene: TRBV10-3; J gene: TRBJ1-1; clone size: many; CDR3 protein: CAISDRQSNTEAFF; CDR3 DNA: TGTGCCATCAGTGATCGCCAATCGAACACTGAAGCTTTCTTT
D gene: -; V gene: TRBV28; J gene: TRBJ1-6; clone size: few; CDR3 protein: CASTRTNSPLHF; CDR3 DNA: TGTGCCAGCACACGGACAAATTCACCCCTCCACTTT
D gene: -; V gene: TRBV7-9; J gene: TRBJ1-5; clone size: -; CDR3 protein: CASSIGPGWLSGQHF; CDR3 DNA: TGTGCCAGCAGCATAGGCCCCGGGTGGTTGAGCGGCCAGCATTTT
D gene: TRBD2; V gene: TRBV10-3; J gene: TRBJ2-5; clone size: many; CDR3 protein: CAISAQSSGIQETQYF; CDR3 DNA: TGTGCCATCAGTGCTCAGTCTAGCGGGATCCAAGAGACCCAGTACTTC
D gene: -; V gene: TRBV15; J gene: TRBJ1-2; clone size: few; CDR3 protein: CATSREPTAGYTF; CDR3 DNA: TGTGCCACCAGCAGAGAGCCCACCGCCGGCTACACCTTC
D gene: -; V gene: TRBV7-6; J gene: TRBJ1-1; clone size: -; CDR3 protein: CASSLDGAGTEAFF; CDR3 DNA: TGTGCCAGCAGCTTAGACGGGGCCGGGACTGAAGCTTTCTTT
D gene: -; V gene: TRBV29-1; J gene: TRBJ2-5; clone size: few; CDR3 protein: CSVEGTQRRETQYF; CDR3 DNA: TGCAGCGTTGAGGGGACTCAGCGGCGAGAGACCCAGTACTTC
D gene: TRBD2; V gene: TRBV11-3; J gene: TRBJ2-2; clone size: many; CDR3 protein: CASSLGYSGRSPVTGELFF; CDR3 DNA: TGTGCCAGCAGCTTAGGATATAGCGGGAGGTCCCCGGTCACCGGGGAGCTGTTTTTT
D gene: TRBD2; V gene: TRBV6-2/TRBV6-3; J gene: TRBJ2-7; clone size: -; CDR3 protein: CASSSSGRPYEQYF; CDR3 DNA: TGTGCCAGCAGTTCTAGCGGGAGACCCTACGAGCAGTACTTC
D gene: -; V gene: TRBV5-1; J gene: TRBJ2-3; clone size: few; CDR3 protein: CASSFAGPTDTQYF; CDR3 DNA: TGCGCCAGCAGCTTCGCGGGTCCCACAGATACGCAGTATTTT
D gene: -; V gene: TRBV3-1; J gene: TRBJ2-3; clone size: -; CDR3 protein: CASSQDLTSLGGDTQYF; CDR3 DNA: TGTGCCAGCAGCCAAGATCTGACTTCCCTTGGGGGAGATACGCAGTATTTT
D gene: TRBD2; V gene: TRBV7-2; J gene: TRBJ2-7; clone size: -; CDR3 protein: CASSSGLGLAGAEQYF; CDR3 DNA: TGTGCCAGCAGCTCAGGATTAGGACTAGCGGGCGCCGAGCAGTACTTC
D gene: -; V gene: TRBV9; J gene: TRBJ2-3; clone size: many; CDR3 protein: CASSVVNKDTQYF; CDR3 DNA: TGTGCCAGCAGCGTAGTTAATAAGGATACGCAGTATTTT
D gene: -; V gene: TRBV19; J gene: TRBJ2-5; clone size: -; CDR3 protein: CASSVSGGPETQYF; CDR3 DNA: TGTGCCAGTAGTGTCTCCGGAGGTCCGGAGACCCAGTACTTC
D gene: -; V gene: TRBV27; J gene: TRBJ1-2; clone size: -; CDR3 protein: CASSFLRDRRGYTF; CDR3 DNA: TGTGCCAGCAGTTTTCTGAGGGACCGACGGGGCTACACCTTC
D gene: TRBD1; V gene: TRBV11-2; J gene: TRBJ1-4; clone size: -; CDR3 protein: CASSSHTGVEKLFF; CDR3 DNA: TGTGCCAGCAGCTCCCATACAGGGGTTGAAAAACTGTTTTTT
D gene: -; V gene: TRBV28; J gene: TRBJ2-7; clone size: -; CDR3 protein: CATTAHSPLEQYF; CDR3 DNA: TGTGCCACCACCGCCCATAGCCCCCTCGAGCAGTACTTC
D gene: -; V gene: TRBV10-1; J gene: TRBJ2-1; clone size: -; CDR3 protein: CASSDVMRTTEQFF; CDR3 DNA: TGCGCCAGCAGTGATGTTATGCGGACGACGGAGCAGTTCTTC
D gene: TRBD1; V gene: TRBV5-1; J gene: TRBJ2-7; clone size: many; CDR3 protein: CASSLGRGLDEQYF; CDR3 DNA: TGCGCCAGCAGCTTGGGAAGGGGGCTTGACGAGCAGTACTTC
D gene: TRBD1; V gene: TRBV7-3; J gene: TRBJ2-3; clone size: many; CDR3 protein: CASSLQGSSADTQYF; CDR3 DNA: TGTGCCAGCAGCCTACAGGGGAGCAGCGCAGATACGCAGTATTTT
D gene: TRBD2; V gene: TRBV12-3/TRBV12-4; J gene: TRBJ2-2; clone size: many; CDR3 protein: CASSRLAGGYTGELFF; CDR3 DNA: TGTGCCAGCAGTCGACTAGCGGGAGGGTACACCGGGGAGCTGTTTTTT
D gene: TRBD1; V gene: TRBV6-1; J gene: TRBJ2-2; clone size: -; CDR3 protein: CASSRIDRGGTGELFF; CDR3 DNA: TGTGCCAGCAGTAGAATTGACAGGGGTGGCACCGGGGAGCTGTTTTTT
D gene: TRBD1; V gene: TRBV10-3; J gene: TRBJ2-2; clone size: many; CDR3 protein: CAISESGGAAGELFF; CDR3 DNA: TGTGCCATCAGTGAGTCAGGGGGCGCAGCCGGGGAGCTGTTTTTT
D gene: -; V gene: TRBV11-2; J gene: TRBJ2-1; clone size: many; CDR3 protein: CASSLSPVPGDEQFF; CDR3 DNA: TGTGCCAGCAGCTTATCCCCAGTACCTGGGGATGAGCAGTTCTTC
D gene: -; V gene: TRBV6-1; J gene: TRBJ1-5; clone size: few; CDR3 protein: CASLISGVTQPQHF; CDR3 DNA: TGTGCCAGCCTAATATCGGGAGTCACTCAGCCCCAGCATTTT
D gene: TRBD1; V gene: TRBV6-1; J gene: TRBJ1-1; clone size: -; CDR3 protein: CASGTGVGTEAFF; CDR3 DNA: TGTGCCAGCGGGACAGGGGTGGGAACTGAAGCTTTCTTT